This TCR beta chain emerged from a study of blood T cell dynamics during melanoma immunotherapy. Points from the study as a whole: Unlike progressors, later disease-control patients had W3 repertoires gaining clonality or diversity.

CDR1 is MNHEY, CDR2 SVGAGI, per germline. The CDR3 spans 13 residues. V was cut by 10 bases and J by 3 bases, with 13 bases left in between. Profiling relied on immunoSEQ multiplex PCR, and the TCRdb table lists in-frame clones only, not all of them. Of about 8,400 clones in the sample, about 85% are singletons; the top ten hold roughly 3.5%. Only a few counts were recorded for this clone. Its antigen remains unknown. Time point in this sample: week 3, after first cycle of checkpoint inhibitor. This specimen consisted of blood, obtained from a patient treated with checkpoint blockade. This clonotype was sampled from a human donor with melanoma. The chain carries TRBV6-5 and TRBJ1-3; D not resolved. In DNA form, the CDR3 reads TGTGCCACCGCGAGAGGGAGTGGAAACACCATATATTTT. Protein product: CATARGSGNTIYF.